The clone carrying this T cell receptor (beta chain) was observed a single time. This sample stems from a study of blood T cell repertoires in COVID-19. Study as a whole: T cells, B-cell-depleted T cells, or PBMCs supplied cDNA or gDNA.

Clones were read by immunoSEQ multiplex PCR, and TCRdb kept only the in-frame ones, dropping some. The data contain 200,000 to 300,000 clones, 85% to 90% of them singletons. This CDR3 contains 14 residues. Germline lookup yields CDR1 MNHEY and CDR2 SVGAGI. V shed 6 bases and J shed 5 bases, with 16 bases lying between them. Material for sequencing was peripheral blood. The rearrangement uses TRBV6-5 and TRBJ1-2; no reliable D call. This TCR derives from a middle-aged woman with acute or convalescent COVID-19. The CDR3 DNA reads as TGTGCCAGCAGCGATGGAGGGAGAAGTTATGGCTACACCTTC. This sequence encodes CASSDGGRSYGYTF.